Presented here are 17 T cell receptor beta chains from one specimen sequenced in a study of T cells after yellow fever vaccination (dated by TCRdb to about 2019). This sample's treatment or condition label indicates: live attenuated yellow fever vaccine strain. Preparation of the library involved 5' RACE. Instrument used: Illumina NovaSeq 6000. The public sequencing data were trimmed at Q25 with fastp and processed into clonotypes with MiXCR by TCRdb, which kept only in-frame beta chains. Under each unique CDR3 protein, matching rows form one entry showing the most common genes and DNA. The sample table holds about 330,000 distinct CDR3 sequences, of which about 4% were seen once. Of the sample, under 30% falls within the top ten clones. Sequenced here: PBMCs, sampled 5 days after the yellow fever booster vaccination. Every receptor here comes from a man younger than 35 who received the YFV17D yellow fever vaccine.

This chain joins TRBV23-1 and TRBJ1-5; perhaps TRBD1 as D (5 bases). TRBV23-1 is identified as an open reading frame with a role that is uncertain. With 2 bases removed from V and 6 bases from J, the gap between germline ends came to 35 bases. The CDR3 covers 22 residues. DNA for the CDR3: TGCGCCAGCAGTCAACCCCGCGTCGTAGGTCGGTGGAATAAGAGGAGGGGTCAGCCCCAGCATTTT. Protein product: CASSQPRVVGRWNKRRGQPQHF.

This clonotype was seen at least ten times. This chain connects TRBV5-1 to TRBJ1-1, with D possibly matching TRBD1 (5 bases). Germline-derived CDR1 and CDR2 are SGHRS and YFSETQ. The CDR3 sequence is 15 residues long. With 1 base removed from V and 7 bases from J, the gap between germline ends came to 17 bases. The chain's CDR3 is CASSLRGTMEVEAFF. As DNA, the CDR3 is TGCGCCAGCAGCTTGCGGGGCACAATGGAAGTTGAAGCTTTCTTT.

This clonotype came up a few times. The rearrangement joins TRBV12-3 or TRBV12-4 to TRBJ1-4; tentatively, D is TRBD1 (5 bases). V was shortened by 1 base and J by 5 bases, with 5 bases between the two germline ends. The CDR3 is 13 residues long. Written as DNA, the CDR3 is TGTGCCAGCAGTTTAGGGGGGAATGAAAAACTGTTTTTT. This gives the protein CASSLGGNEKLFF.

In this sample, this clonotype turned up a few times. The CDR3 DNA follows: TGTGCCAGCAGCCCCGATTGGGGGGGCATGTATACGCAGTATTTT. Amino acid sequence: CASSPDWGGMYTQYF. V gene TRBV7-8 combines with J gene TRBJ2-3; tentatively, D is TRBD2 (7 bases). CDR3 length equals 15 residues. V lost 5 bases and J 7 bases, leaving 19 bases between the germline ends. Germline V CDR1 and CDR2: SGHVS, FQNEAQ.

V is TRBV28 and J is TRBJ1-2, with 9 bases fitting TRBD1. The length of the CDR3 is 13 residues. CDR1 and CDR2 (germline): MDHEN, SYDVKM. The ends lost 4 bases at V and 12 bases at J; junction bases unmatched: 9. CDR3 in DNA: TGTGCCAGCAGTTCCCCCCGGACAGGGGCAGACACCTTC. This codes for CASSSPRTGADTF.

The gene calls are TRBV7-7 and TRBJ2-1; D might be TRBD2 (6 bases). CDR3 length equals 16 residues. Trimming pared 3 bases from V and 1 base from J, leaving 13 bases between. Germline-derived CDR1 and CDR2 are SSHAT and FNYEAQ (reference sequence). CDR3 sequence reads: CASSFSRGRSYNEQFF. DNA for the CDR3: TGTGCCAGCAGCTTTTCGCGGGGCCGGTCCTACAATGAGCAGTTCTTC.

The chain recombines TRBV18 with TRBJ2-1; D gene ambiguous. The ends were cut back, 3 bases at V and 5 bases at J, with 11 bases in the middle. The CDR3 totals 14 residues. Germline CDR1 KGHSH, CDR2 LQKENI. The CDR3 sequence: CASSPQSLNNEQFF. The CDR3 bases are TGTGCCAGCTCACCTCAGTCGTTGAACAATGAGCAGTTCTTC.

Concerning this clonotype itself: A much larger clone sits a single nucleotide away, making a read error possible. The V gene is TRBV7-2, the J gene TRBJ1-1; possible D gene TRBD1, 6 bases. V was pared by 7 bases and J by 4 bases, with 19 bases between. The CDR3 contains 15 residues. From germline, CDR1 is SGHTA and CDR2 FQGNSA. The DNA of the CDR3 is TGTGCCAGCATGATAAGGGGGGGAGTAGGCACTGAAGCTTTCTTT. Translation: CASMIRGGVGTEAFF.

This clonotype appeared a few times. The chain couples TRBV7-3 to TRBJ2-5; either TRBD1 or TRBD2 may fit D (5 bases each). The CDR3 is 15 residues long. Germline CDR1 and CDR2: SGHTA and FQGTGA. V lost 4 bases and J 5 bases, leaving 17 bases between the germline ends. In nucleotides, the CDR3 is TGTGCCAGCAGCTCACAGGTAGCGCCAAGGGAGACCCAGTACTTC. As protein: CASSSQVAPRETQYF. Drawing the rest from reference TRBV7-3 and TRBJ2-5, the complete variable domain is GAGVSQTPSNKVTEKGKYVELRCDPISGHTALYWYRQSLGQGPEFLIYFQGTGAADDSGLPNDRFFAVRPEGSVSTLKIQRTERGDSAVYLCASSSQVAPRETQYFGPGTRLLVL.

This clonotype was seen only a few times. The V call is TRBV4-3, the J call TRBJ2-7; unclear D gene. The CDR3 covers 13 residues. The V end was cut by 0 bases, the J end by 3 bases, with 6 bases between. Germline V gives CDR1 LGHNA, CDR2 YSLEER. The DNA for the CDR3 is TGCGCCAGCAGCCAAGAGCTACGCTACGAGCAGTACTTC. Translated: CASSQELRYEQYF.

The genes are TRBV12-3 or TRBV12-4 and TRBJ2-1, with a tentative D call TRBD2 (6 bases). The V end was cut by 3 bases, the J end by 12 bases, with 12 bases between. The CDR3 covers 12 residues. DNA for the CDR3: TGTGCCAGCAGTTTCTCCCCGGAGGGGCAGTTCTTC. Residues: CASSFSPEGQFF.

This clonotype was observed many times. The chain is built from TRBV7-9 and TRBJ2-3; 8 bases agree with TRBD2. The CDR3 is 15 residues long. Germline loops: CDR1 SEHNR, CDR2 FQNEAQ (reference sequence). Trimming removed 5 bases from V and 2 bases from J; junction bases left unmatched: 6. CDR3 sequence: CASSAGTSITDTQYF. Here the CDR3 DNA reads TGTGCCAGCAGCGCCGGGACTAGTATCACAGATACGCAGTATTTT.

This chain uses TRBV20-1 with TRBJ1-3, with D uncertain. The germline V gene has CDR1 DFQATT and CDR2 SNEGSKA (reference sequence). Trimming removed 1 base at V and 8 bases at J, with 12 bases between. CDR3 length equals 13 residues. The CDR3 region is CSARGPAGDTIYF. The CDR3 DNA is TGCAGTGCTAGAGGGCCCGCCGGGGACACCATATATTTT.

This clonotype has just a few counts. Here the CDR3 reads CASSPRTAFTEAFF. In DNA, the CDR3 is TGCGCCAGCAGCCCCCGGACAGCATTCACTGAAGCTTTCTTT. The chain is built from TRBV4-3 and TRBJ1-1, with D perhaps matching TRBD1 (6 bases). The CDR3 totals 14 residues. V lost 4 bases and J 4 bases, leaving 13 bases between the germline ends. The germline gives CDR1 LGHNA, CDR2 YSLEER.

CDR3 loop: CASSPRYGTEAFF. CDR3 DNA: TGTGCCAGCAGCCCAAGATACGGGACTGAAGCTTTCTTT. The genes are TRBV5-4 and TRBJ1-1, with no clear D. CDR1 and CDR2 (germline): SGHNT, YYREEE (reference sequence). V was trimmed by 4 bases and J by 5 bases, leaving 12 bases between them. The CDR3 has 13 residues.

The gene calls are TRBV5-1 and TRBJ2-5; unclear D gene. The CDR3 covers 17 residues. Germline V gives CDR1 SGHRS, CDR2 YFSETQ. Trimming took 1 base from V and 5 from J, leaving 21 bases between them. CDR3 bases: TGCGCCAGCAGCTTGTTCCTTGCGGCAGGACGTGCGGAGACCCAGTACTTC. This encodes CASSLFLAAGRAETQYF.

This clonotype was detected only a few times. V is TRBV20-1 and J is TRBJ2-2; D might be TRBD1 (6 bases). V lost 5 bases and J lost 1, with 11 bases in between. CDR3 length equals 14 residues. The V gene's germline CDR1 is DFQATT and CDR2 SNEGSKA (reference sequence). CDR3 sequence (DNA): TGCAGTGCTTCCGGGACACAGAACACCGGGGAGCTGTTTTTT. Amino acids: CSASGTQNTGELFF.